Listed below are T cell receptor beta chains from one sample, sequenced in a study of CD8+ T cells in alopecia areata. Sequencing was performed with immunoSEQ multiplex PCR; in TCRdb, only in-frame clones are kept and a portion is missing. The sample has around 190,000 clones, about 61% seen once. The specimen was CD8+ T cells sorted from blood. The source is a human donor in good health. Each CDR3 is given with its conserved first and last residue. Each record gives: V gene, J gene, clone size, D gene, CDR3 protein, CDR3 DNA. The D gene is left open where the match is weak. The size of a clone is reported for some rows only, either as once, few or many, or as a class for expanded clones.

v_gene: TRBV27
j_gene: TRBJ1-1
abundance: -
d_gene: -
CDR3aa: CASSLTPRLEEAFF
CDR3nt: TGTGCCAGCAGTTTAACCCCTAGGCTGGAAGAAGCTTTCTTT

v_gene: TRBV15
j_gene: TRBJ1-5
abundance: once
d_gene: -
CDR3aa: CATSRDTGLSNQPQHF
CDR3nt: TGTGCCACCAGCAGAGATACCGGGCTCAGCAATCAGCCCCAGCATTTT

v_gene: TRBV29-1
j_gene: TRBJ2-7
abundance: few
d_gene: TRBD2
CDR3aa: CSVEDGTSATYEQYF
CDR3nt: TGCAGCGTTGAAGATGGGACTAGCGCGACCTACGAGCAGTACTTC

v_gene: TRBV7-9
j_gene: TRBJ1-2
abundance: -
d_gene: TRBD1
CDR3aa: CASSPGGYGYTF
CDR3nt: TGTGCCAGCAGCCCAGGGGGCTATGGCTACACCTTC

v_gene: TRBV4-2
j_gene: TRBJ2-3
abundance: -
d_gene: -
CDR3aa: CASSMAGDTQYF
CDR3nt: TGTGCCAGCAGCATGGCGGGAGATACGCAGTATTTT

v_gene: TRBV7-9
j_gene: TRBJ2-1
abundance: -
d_gene: -
CDR3aa: CASSWPLERYEQFF
CDR3nt: TGTGCCAGCAGCTGGCCGTTAGAACGCTATGAGCAGTTCTTC

v_gene: TRBV5-6
j_gene: TRBJ1-2
abundance: -
d_gene: TRBD1
CDR3aa: CASSLEGGGLYGYTF
CDR3nt: TGTGCCAGCAGCTTGGAGGGAGGGGGCCTCTATGGCTACACCTTC

v_gene: TRBV29-1
j_gene: TRBJ2-3
abundance: -
d_gene: -
CDR3aa: CSVVPTDTQYF
CDR3nt: TGCAGCGTTGTTCCGACAGATACGCAGTATTTT

v_gene: TRBV30
j_gene: TRBJ1-2
abundance: -
d_gene: -
CDR3aa: CAWRPDSAGYTF
CDR3nt: TGTGCCTGGAGGCCCGACAGTGCTGGCTACACCTTC

v_gene: TRBV2
j_gene: TRBJ1-1
abundance: -
d_gene: -
CDR3aa: CASRFSDSTEAFF
CDR3nt: TGTGCCAGCAGGTTCTCGGACAGCACTGAAGCTTTCTTT

v_gene: TRBV4-1
j_gene: TRBJ2-6
abundance: once
d_gene: -
CDR3aa: CASSQDPPYSGANVLTF
CDR3nt: TGCGCCAGCAGCCAAGATCCCCCCTACTCTGGGGCCAACGTCCTGACTTTC

v_gene: TRBV11-2
j_gene: TRBJ1-1
abundance: -
d_gene: -
CDR3aa: CASSSTGGRMNTEAFF
CDR3nt: TGTGCCAGCAGCTCCACCGGGGGAAGGATGAACACTGAAGCTTTCTTT

v_gene: TRBV27
j_gene: TRBJ2-1
abundance: -
d_gene: TRBD2
CDR3aa: CASSGGLAGYNEQFF
CDR3nt: TGTGCCAGCAGTGGGGGACTAGCGGGGTACAATGAGCAGTTCTTC

v_gene: TRBV28
j_gene: TRBJ1-5
abundance: -
d_gene: -
CDR3aa: CASSLLSGSNQPQHF
CDR3nt: TGTGCCAGCAGCCTATTGTCAGGTAGCAATCAGCCCCAGCATTTT

v_gene: TRBV27
j_gene: TRBJ1-2
abundance: -
d_gene: -
CDR3aa: CASSLSSSHASGGYTF
CDR3nt: TGTGCCAGCAGTCTCTCCAGCTCCCACGCCTCTGGTGGCTACACCTTC

v_gene: TRBV5-1
j_gene: TRBJ2-7
abundance: -
d_gene: -
CDR3aa: CASSLATPLEQYF
CDR3nt: TGCGCCAGCAGCTTGGCGACTCCCCTCGAGCAGTACTTC

v_gene: TRBV10-1
j_gene: TRBJ2-7
abundance: few
d_gene: -
CDR3aa: CASSEGGGEQYF
CDR3nt: TGCGCCAGCAGTGAGGGTGGAGGGGAGCAGTACTTC

v_gene: TRBV2
j_gene: TRBJ1-5
abundance: -
d_gene: -
CDR3aa: CASSRSRANNQPQHF
CDR3nt: TGTGCCAGCAGCCGATCCAGGGCGAACAATCAGCCCCAGCATTTT

v_gene: TRBV19
j_gene: TRBJ2-3
abundance: -
d_gene: -
CDR3aa: CASSASGASTDTQYF
CDR3nt: TGTGCCAGTAGTGCGTCGGGGGCTAGCACAGATACGCAGTATTTT

v_gene: TRBV5-1
j_gene: TRBJ1-2
abundance: once
d_gene: -
CDR3aa: CASSLQDSTYGYTF
CDR3nt: TGCGCCAGCAGCTTGCAGGACTCAACTTATGGCTACACCTTC

v_gene: TRBV5-1
j_gene: TRBJ1-2
abundance: -
d_gene: TRBD1
CDR3aa: CASSLGTGDYGYTF
CDR3nt: TGCGCCAGCAGCTTGGGGACAGGGGACTATGGCTACACCTTC

v_gene: TRBV30
j_gene: TRBJ2-2
abundance: few
d_gene: -
CDR3aa: CAWSVQVRVTGELFF
CDR3nt: TGTGCCTGGAGTGTACAAGTACGTGTGACCGGGGAGCTGTTTTTT

v_gene: TRBV27
j_gene: TRBJ1-2
abundance: -
d_gene: TRBD1
CDR3aa: CASSWNRGVSYGYTF
CDR3nt: TGTGCCAGCAGTTGGAACAGGGGTGTCTCCTATGGCTACACCTTC

v_gene: TRBV2
j_gene: TRBJ2-1
abundance: -
d_gene: -
CDR3aa: CATLIAENNEQFF
CDR3nt: TGTGCCACCCTAATAGCGGAGAACAATGAGCAGTTCTTC

v_gene: TRBV2
j_gene: TRBJ2-1
abundance: -
d_gene: -
CDR3aa: CASSERDKTPNEQFF
CDR3nt: TGTGCCAGCAGTGAAAGGGACAAGACTCCCAATGAGCAGTTCTTC

v_gene: TRBV29-1
j_gene: TRBJ1-4
abundance: once
d_gene: -
CDR3aa: CSRPGKLFF
CDR3nt: TGCAGCCGCCCCGGAAAACTGTTTTTT

v_gene: TRBV11-2
j_gene: TRBJ1-2
abundance: -
d_gene: -
CDR3aa: CASSPLPAAAYGYTF
CDR3nt: TGTGCCAGCAGCCCTCTTCCGGCCGCGGCTTATGGCTACACCTTC

v_gene: TRBV1
j_gene: TRBJ1-5
abundance: -
d_gene: -
CDR3aa: CTSSQGQMNQPQHF
CDR3nt: TGCACCAGCAGCCAAGGACAGATGAATCAGCCCCAGCATTTT

v_gene: TRBV19
j_gene: TRBJ1-6
abundance: few
d_gene: -
CDR3aa: CASNPGAESPLHF
CDR3nt: TGTGCCAGTAACCCAGGGGCGGAATCACCCCTCCACTTT

v_gene: TRBV2
j_gene: TRBJ1-1
abundance: once
d_gene: -
CDR3aa: CATWSYTEAFF
CDR3nt: TGTGCCACTTGGAGTTACACTGAAGCTTTCTTT

v_gene: TRBV27
j_gene: TRBJ2-1
abundance: -
d_gene: -
CDR3aa: CASSFWTDNEQFF
CDR3nt: TGTGCCAGCAGTTTTTGGACAGACAATGAGCAGTTCTTC

v_gene: TRBV28
j_gene: TRBJ2-7
abundance: -
d_gene: TRBD2
CDR3aa: CASSLLGGSSYEQYF
CDR3nt: TGTGCCAGCAGTTTACTCGGGGGGTCGAGCTACGAGCAGTACTTC

v_gene: TRBV23-1
j_gene: TRBJ1-2
abundance: -
d_gene: -
CDR3aa: CASNPQANYGYTF
CDR3nt: TGCGCCAGCAACCCACAGGCTAACTATGGCTACACCTTC

v_gene: TRBV11-2
j_gene: TRBJ2-7
abundance: -
d_gene: TRBD2
CDR3aa: CASVDLSGGAYEQYF
CDR3nt: TGTGCCAGCGTCGACCTTAGCGGGGGGGCGTACGAGCAGTACTTC

v_gene: TRBV7-9
j_gene: TRBJ2-7
abundance: few
d_gene: -
CDR3aa: CASSLVNYEQYF
CDR3nt: TGTGCCAGCAGCTTAGTGAACTACGAGCAGTACTTC

v_gene: TRBV2
j_gene: TRBJ2-3
abundance: few
d_gene: -
CDR3aa: CASSGTGPSTDTQYF
CDR3nt: TGTGCCAGCAGTGGAACTGGCCCAAGCACAGATACGCAGTATTTT

v_gene: TRBV29-1
j_gene: TRBJ2-5
abundance: -
d_gene: TRBD2
CDR3aa: CSAELAGVETQYF
CDR3nt: TGCAGCGCGGAACTAGCGGGAGTAGAGACCCAGTACTTC